A selection of T cell receptor beta chains follows, all from one sample in a study of T cells in Graves' hyperthyroidism and ophthalmopathy. Using its own MiXCR run on the multiplex PCR reads, TCRdb lists one record per CDR3 protein. The table shows hundreds of thousands of distinct CDR3 sequences, with roughly 14% occurring only once. Sequenced sample: blood. The receptors were gathered from a man younger than 30 with Graves' ophthalmopathy. Each CDR3 is given with its conserved first and last residue. The D gene is left open where the match is weak. Clone size is not always given. Where it is, it says once, few, many or a class for expanded clones.

>TRBV7-2|TRBJ2-5|15|TRBD1|-
CASSAPRGLGETQYF
TGTGCCAGCAGCGCCCCCAGGGGGTTGGGGGAGACCCAGTACTTC
>TRBV24-1|TRBJ2-2|16|-|-
CATRGEGVQFTGELFF
TGTGCCACCCGCGGGGAGGGGGTGCAGTTCACCGGGGAGCTGTTTTTT
>TRBV2|TRBJ2-4|15|TRBD2|many
CASTLGLAAKNIQYF
TGTGCCAGCACTCTGGGACTAGCGGCCAAAAACATTCAGTACTTC
>TRBV11-2|TRBJ2-4|14|-|many
CASSTPVGQNIQYF
TGTGCCAGCAGTACCCCGGTCGGACAGAACATTCAGTACTTC
>TRBV7-9|TRBJ1-2|15|-|many
CASSLAVLSSYGYTF
TGTGCCAGCAGCTTAGCGGTGCTCAGCTCATATGGCTACACCTTC
>TRBV4-2|TRBJ2-1|18|TRBD2|-
CASSQVFPSGGAANEQFF
TGTGCCAGCAGCCAAGTGTTCCCTAGCGGGGGGGCCGCCAATGAGCAGTTCTTC
>TRBV24-1|TRBJ2-3|16|TRBD1|-
CATSDLRQGPTDTQYF
TGTGCCACCAGTGACCTAAGACAGGGCCCCACAGATACGCAGTATTTT
>TRBV15|TRBJ2-7|13|-|few
CATSLPGNDEQYF
TGTGCCACCAGTTTGCCAGGGAACGACGAGCAGTACTTC
>TRBV10-3|TRBJ1-2|13|-|many
CATGGGPNYGYTF
TGTGCCACAGGCGGTGGGCCAAACTATGGCTACACCTTC
>TRBV7-6|TRBJ2-7|14|TRBD2|few
CASSPGTRGPEQYF
TGTGCCAGCAGTCCCGGGACTAGAGGGCCCGAGCAGTACTTC
>TRBV6-1|TRBJ2-1|16|TRBD1|-
CASSEGDSLNHTEQFF
TGTGCCAGCAGTGAAGGGGACAGTTTGAATCACACTGAGCAGTTCTTC
>TRBV6-1|TRBJ1-4|14|TRBD1|few
CASSPDRGNEKLFF
TGTGCCAGCAGCCCGGACAGGGGGAATGAAAAACTGTTTTTT
>TRBV6-5|TRBJ2-1|18|TRBD1|-
CASSYFRVGQGAGNEQFF
TGTGCCAGCAGTTACTTTCGTGTAGGACAGGGGGCCGGGAATGAGCAGTTCTTC
>TRBV14|TRBJ2-5|15|TRBD2|few
CASSKGLAHQETQYF
TGTGCCAGCAGCAAAGGACTAGCGCACCAAGAGACCCAGTACTTC
>TRBV7-9|TRBJ1-1|13|-|few
CASSPQLTEEAFF
TGTGCCAGCAGCCCCCAACTGACAGAAGAAGCTTTCTTT
>TRBV5-4|TRBJ2-4|14|-|few
CASSWQGTKNIQYF
TGTGCCAGCAGCTGGCAGGGGACCAAAAACATTCAGTACTTC
>TRBV6-5|TRBJ1-4|16|TRBD1|-
CASSYDVRAGGEKLFF
TGTGCCAGCAGTTACGACGTGAGGGCAGGGGGGGAAAAACTGTTTTTT
>TRBV3-1|TRBJ2-1|18|-|many
CASSQGKGRRSSYNEQFF
TGTGCCAGCAGCCAAGGAAAGGGTCGACGGAGCTCCTACAATGAGCAGTTCTTC
>TRBV30|TRBJ2-5|14|TRBD2|-
CALGASGFQETQYF
TGTGCCTTAGGGGCTAGCGGATTTCAAGAGACCCAGTACTTC
>TRBV4-2|TRBJ2-1|14|-|few
CASSQVPVYNEQLF
TGTGCCAGCAGCCAAGTCCCGGTCTACAATGAGCAGCTCTTC
>TRBV7-8|TRBJ1-2|17|TRBD1|many
CASSLRTGTGGKDGYTF
TGTGCCAGCAGCCTACGGACCGGGACAGGGGGCAAGGATGGCTACACCTTC
>TRBV11-2|TRBJ2-5|16|TRBD2|many
CASSPEPGGALETQYF
TGTGCCAGCAGCCCAGAGCCGGGGGGGGCCCTCGAGACCCAGTACTTC
>TRBV9|TRBJ2-7|15|-|-
CASSVAVGPGYEQYF
TGTGCCAGCAGCGTAGCGGTAGGGCCGGGCTACGAGCAGTACTTC
>TRBV24-1|TRBJ2-5|14|-|many
CATSDYTDGETQYF
TGTGCCACCAGTGACTACACGGACGGTGAGACCCAGTACTTC
>TRBV4-1|TRBJ2-7|16|-|many
CASSLELGSTRYEQYF
TGCGCCAGCAGCCTCGAGTTGGGCTCCACCCGATACGAGCAGTACTTC
>TRBV4-1|TRBJ2-7|18|TRBD1|few
CASSQISPGTGFAYEQYF
TGCGCCAGCAGCCAAATTAGTCCCGGGACAGGGTTCGCCTACGAGCAGTACTTC